This TCR beta chain is drawn from a study of CD8 T cells in ankylosing spondylitis. This clonotype was counted many times. Its antigen is unknown. MiXCR, applied by TCRdb to the 5' RACE reads, yields one record per CDR3 protein. The sample comprises 150,000 or so distinct CDR3 sequences, around a tenth of which are singletons, and about 15% rests with the top ten. General study findings and limits: Significantly higher representation of disease-linked clones was reported for matched ankylosing spondylitis synovial fluid. Previous work reported some of these motif variants in the synovial fluid and blood of reactive arthritis. Ankylosing spondylitis blood seemed to carry a telltale TCR beta motif made of fewer than ten highly homologous variants. Disease-linked clones proved CD8+ and comparatively uncommon in peripheral blood.

Germline V gives CDR1 MGHDK, CDR2 SYGVNS. The V and J ends lost 2 bases and 5 bases, in that order; junction bases with no gene match: 2. The CDR3 has 15 residues. The receptor's source is a female donor with ankylosing spondylitis or in good health (not recorded which). The rearrangement links TRBV25-1 to TRBJ2-7; 14 bases align to TRBD2. The sample comprised blood, either unsorted or a sorted T cell fraction (not recorded which). The CDR3 DNA reads as TGTGCCAGCAGTGAACTGACTAGCGGGAGGGACGAGCAGTACTTC. As protein: CASSELTSGRDEQYF.